Presented here are 21 T cell receptor beta chains from one specimen sequenced in a study of T cells in Graves' hyperthyroidism and ophthalmopathy. Amplification targeted TCR beta CDR3 regions from RNA transcripts. Initially, a first-round RT-PCR of the TCR CDR3 employed the HTBI primer set. MiXCR, run by TCRdb on the multiplex PCR reads, gives a single entry per CDR3 protein. The sample lists 300,000 to 450,000 distinct CDR3 sequences; roughly 13% were seen once. The sequenced material came from blood. The receptors derive from a man aged 25-45 years with Graves' hyperthyroidism that later progressed to Graves' ophthalmopathy.

On this clonotype: Its ends do not fully match the called genes, so a read error is possible. J is TRBJ2-3 and V is TRBV28; tentatively, D is TRBD1 (5 bases). CDR1 is MDHEN, CDR2 SYDVKM, per germline. This CDR3 contains 14 residues. Here the CDR3 DNA reads TGTGCCAGCAGTTTAGGGGCGAGCACAGATACGCAGTGTTTT. Protein: CASSLGASTDTQCF.

V and J are TRBV19 and TRBJ2-2; 8 nucleotides align to TRBD1. This CDR3 is 17 amino acids long. Germline V gives CDR1 LNHDA, CDR2 SQIVND (reference sequence). V was pared by 9 bases and J by 3 bases, with 15 bases of the junction left unmatched. The CDR3 loop reads CASQESTGGRDTGELFF. In DNA form, the CDR3 reads TGTGCCAGCCAAGAATCTACAGGGGGTAGGGACACCGGGGAGCTGTTTTTT.

The chain is built from TRBV18 and TRBJ2-7, with D perhaps TRBD1 (5 bases). The germline CDR1 and CDR2 sequences are KGHSH and LQKENI. The CDR3 sequence is 13 residues long. V lost 1 base and J 3 bases, leaving 7 bases between the germline ends. In DNA, the CDR3 is TGTGCCAGCTCACCACAAGGGGACTACGAGCAGTACTTC. Translation: CASSPQGDYEQYF.

This chain uses TRBV7-8 with TRBJ2-5; D gene uncertain. The CDR3 contains 14 residues. V was trimmed by 4 bases and J by 4 bases, leaving 13 bases between them. From germline, CDR1 is SGHVS and CDR2 FQNEAQ. The chain's CDR3 is CASSSLRQSETQYF. For the CDR3, the DNA is TGTGCCAGCAGCTCTTTGCGGCAATCAGAGACCCAGTACTTC.

This clonotype was counted many times. The rearrangement uses TRBV11-2 and TRBJ2-7; D is ambiguous. Germline CDR1 SGHAT, CDR2 FQNNGV. V lost 4 bases and J lost 3, with 7 bases in between. This CDR3 region has 12 residues. The CDR3 sequence: CASSSRIYEQYF. In nucleotides, the CDR3 is TGTGCCAGCAGCTCTCGGATCTACGAGCAGTACTTC.

This clonotype was counted a few times. A much larger clone lies a single base off, so this may be a read error. The rearrangement joins TRBV5-5 to TRBJ2-2, with TRBD1 as a possible D gene (6 bases). Germline V gene sequence: CDR1 SGHKS, CDR2 YYEKEE (reference sequence). The CDR3 sequence is 15 residues long. V was pared by 2 bases and J by 7 bases, with 15 bases between. CDR3 nucleotide sequence: TGTGCCAGCAGCTTTTTTCCAGGGGACATCGGGGAGCTGTTTTTT. It is translated as CASSFFPGDIGELFF.

This clonotype was observed many times. The genes are TRBV29-1 and TRBJ1-2; D perhaps matches TRBD1 (5 bases). Trimming pared 4 bases from V and 2 bases from J, leaving 8 bases between. Germline-derived CDR1 and CDR2 are SQVTM and ANQGSEA. CDR3 length equals 12 residues. The CDR3 DNA is TGCAGCGTTGTCAAGGGGAACTATGGCTACACCTTC. Translation: CSVVKGNYGYTF.

The table lists this clonotype with many counts. The chain links TRBV5-1 to TRBJ1-1, with D possibly being TRBD1 (5 bases). V lost 0 bases to trimming and J lost 3 bases, with 15 bases between them. CDR3 length: 16 residues. Looked up from germline, CDR1 is SGHRS and CDR2 is YFSETQ. The CDR3 protein is CASSLAGPYVDTEAFF. The CDR3 nucleotides are TGCGCCAGCAGCTTGGCAGGGCCCTATGTGGACACTGAAGCTTTCTTT.

About this clonotype itself: Given a much more abundant clone one base away, this may be a read error. The chain couples TRBV3-1 to TRBJ2-5; TRBD2 matches 8 bases. After removal of 4 bases from V and 4 bases from J, the junction contained 2 bases not matched to a gene. The CDR3 covers 13 residues. Germline V gene lookup returns CDR1 LGHDT and CDR2 YNNKEL (reference sequence). CDR3 in DNA: TGTGCCAGCAGCCGAGCGGGGGCAGAGACCCAGTACTTC. Its protein is CASSRAGAETQYF.

This clonotype showed up just a few times. A read error may be the cause here, since a much bigger clone is one base away. The rearrangement joins TRBV5-1 to TRBJ2-7, with TRBD1 matching 7 bases. The germline V gene has CDR1 SGHRS and CDR2 YFSETQ. There are 13 residues in the CDR3. The CDR3 reads CAGSKEGGREQYF. The CDR3, as DNA: TGCGCCGGCAGTAAGGAAGGGGGCCGGGAGCAGTACTTC.

The chain has TRBV28 and TRBJ2-4; 11 bases line up with TRBD2. Looked up from germline, CDR1 is MDHEN and CDR2 is SYDVKM. There are 15 residues in the CDR3. V lost 6 bases and J lost 8; bases outside the gene matches: 9. CDR3 protein: CASSSVSGRADIQYF. The DNA of the CDR3 is TGTGCCAGCAGCTCGGTTAGCGGGAGGGCGGACATTCAGTACTTC.

This clonotype was seen more than once but under ten times. The rearrangement uses TRBV18 and TRBJ2-1, with 7 bases fitting TRBD2. The CDR3 extends over 14 amino acids. Germline V lookup: CDR1 KGHSH, CDR2 LQKENI. The ends lost 3 bases at V and 5 bases at J; junction bases unmatched: 4. CDR3 region: CASSPYSGDNEQFF. CDR3 DNA: TGTGCCAGCTCACCCTACAGCGGGGACAATGAGCAGTTCTTC. Complete variable domain (other parts from reference TRBV18 and TRBJ2-1): NAGVMQNPRHLVRRRGQEARLRCSPMKGHSHVYWYRQLPEEGLKFMVYLQKENIIDESGMPKERFSAEFPKEGPSILRIQQVVRGDSAAYFCASSPYSGDNEQFFGPGTRLTVL.

This clonotype was counted ten times or more. The J gene is TRBJ1-5, the V gene TRBV10-2, with D maybe TRBD1 (6 bases). The V gene lost 0 bases and the J gene lost 5 bases, with 8 bases spanning the gap. Germline loops: CDR1 WSHSY, CDR2 SAAADI. The CDR3 length is 14 residues. The CDR3 loop is CASSESTGYQPQHF. For the CDR3, the DNA is TGCGCCAGCAGTGAGTCCACAGGGTATCAGCCCCAGCATTTT.

In this sample, this clonotype turned up a few times. The gene calls are TRBV6-1 and TRBJ1-4, with D perhaps TRBD1 (6 bases). V lost 4 bases to trimming and J lost 4 bases, with 10 bases between them. This CDR3 contains 14 residues. Germline V gives CDR1 MNHNS, CDR2 SASEGT. The DNA for the CDR3 is TGTGCCAGCAGTGGGGGGCTCCTTAATGAAAAACTGTTTTTT. Translated: CASSGGLLNEKLFF.

CDR3 loop: CATEGGPDTQYF. Here the CDR3 DNA reads TGTGCCACCGAGGGGGGTCCAGATACGCAGTATTTT. V usage is TRBV11-3 and J usage is TRBJ2-3, with D possibly called TRBD1 or TRBD2 (6 bases each). The CDR3 runs to 12 residues. Trimming pared 10 bases from V and 4 bases from J, leaving 12 bases between. Germline V gene lookup returns CDR1 SGHNT and CDR2 YENEEA. The full variable domain, its missing parts supplied by reference TRBV11-3 and TRBJ2-3, is EAGVVQSPRYKIIEKKQPVAFWCNPISGHNTLYWYLQNLGQGPELLIRYENEEAVDDSQLPKDRFSAERLKGVDSTLKIQPAELGDSAVYLCATEGGPDTQYFGPGTRLTVL.

This clonotype appeared many times. The chain employs TRBV5-6 and TRBJ2-3; 8 bases are a match to TRBD2. Germline V CDR1 and CDR2: SGHDT, YYEEEE. V was clipped by 4 bases and J by 2 bases; unmatched bases: 9. The CDR3 loop spans 16 amino acids. For the CDR3, the DNA is TGTGCCAGCAGCAGCGGAGGCGGGGGGACCACAGATACGCAGTATTTT. Protein: CASSSGGGGTTDTQYF.

This clonotype was recorded at least ten times. The chain combines TRBV20-1 with TRBJ1-6; TRBD1 might be the D (5 bases). Trimming left V 0 bases short and J 8 bases short, with 11 bases between. This CDR3 is built from 14 residues. The germline V gene has CDR1 DFQATT and CDR2 SNEGSKA (reference sequence). The DNA for the CDR3 is TGCAGTGCTAGAGATCGGGAGGGGTATTCACCCCTCCACTTT. Translated: CSARDREGYSPLHF.

This clonotype appeared many times. The chain has TRBV5-7 and TRBJ1-1; D might be TRBD1 (6 bases). TRBV5-7 is an ORF, with its function uncertain. Trimming removed 5 bases at V and 11 bases at J, with 16 bases between. CDR3 length: 12 residues. The CDR3 DNA reads TGTGCCAGCAGACAAACAGGGCCAGGGGCTTTCTTT. As protein: CASRQTGPGAFF.

This clonotype showed up many times. The V and J genes are TRBV14 and TRBJ1-6, with D perhaps matching TRBD1 (6 bases). CDR1 and CDR2 from the germline V gene are SGHDN and FVKESK. The length of the CDR3 is 14 residues. Trimming took 0 bases from V and 11 from J, leaving 11 bases between them. In nucleotides, the CDR3 is TGTGCCAGCAGCCAAGAACAGGGAGGAGCACCCCTCCACTTT. This encodes CASSQEQGGAPLHF.

The J gene is TRBJ1-2, the V gene TRBV5-4, with a possible D match to TRBD1 (6 bases). Deletions cut 7 bases from V and 3 bases from J, with 16 bases between. CDR1 is SGHNT, CDR2 YYREEE, per germline (reference sequence). The CDR3 has 14 amino acids. In DNA, the CDR3 is TGTGCCAGCTTGAGGGGGGGGAACGACTATGGCTACACCTTC. Translating gives CASLRGGNDYGYTF.

This clonotype showed up many times. The CDR3 DNA reads as TGTGCCAGCAGTGAAAACAGGGGAAGGAACGAGCAGTACTTC. As protein: CASSENRGRNEQYF. This sequence joins TRBV2 and TRBJ2-7; 7 bases match TRBD1. J gave up 5 bases and V 2 bases, and 6 bases lay outside the gene matches. In germline, CDR1 is SNHLY, CDR2 FYNNEI. CDR3 length equals 14 residues. Based on the CDR3 plus reference TRBV2 and TRBJ2-7, the full variable domain is EPEVTQTPSHQVTQMGQEVILRCVPISNHLYFYWYRQILGQKVEFLVSFYNNEISEKSEIFDDQFSVERPDGSNFTLKIRSTKLEDSAMYFCASSENRGRNEQYFGPGTRLTVT.